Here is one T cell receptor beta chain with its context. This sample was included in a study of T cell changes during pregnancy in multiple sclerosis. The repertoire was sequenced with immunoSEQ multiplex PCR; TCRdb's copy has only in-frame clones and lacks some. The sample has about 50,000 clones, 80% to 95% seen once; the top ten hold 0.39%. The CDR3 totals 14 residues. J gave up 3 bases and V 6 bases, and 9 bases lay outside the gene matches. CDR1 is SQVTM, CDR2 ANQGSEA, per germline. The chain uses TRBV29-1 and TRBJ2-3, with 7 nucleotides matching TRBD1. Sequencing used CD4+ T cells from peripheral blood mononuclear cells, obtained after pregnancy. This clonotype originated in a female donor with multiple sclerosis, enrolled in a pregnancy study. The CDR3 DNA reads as TGCAGCGTGGATCACAGGGGCTCTACAGATACGCAGTATTTT. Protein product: CSVDHRGSTDTQYF.